The clone carrying this T cell receptor beta chain was observed many times. Antigen unknown. The study amplified TCR beta CDR3 regions using RNA transcripts. Investigators did first-round RT-PCR with HTBI primers, then second-round multiplex PCR. TCRdb re-derived calls from the multiplex PCR reads in MiXCR, one entry per CDR3 protein. The sample lists a few hundred thousand distinct CDR3 sequences, approximately 18% occurring once. Over 18 months of follow-up, stable hyperthyroidism required that no ophthalmopathy appear. Orbital computed tomography and thyroid ultrasound, along with TRAb, serum thyroxine and clinical symptoms, underpinned diagnosis. An approximately 9.8 ml volume of fresh peripheral blood provided the PBMCs. This record belongs to a study of Graves' ophthalmopathy and Graves' hyperthyroidism. Study observations and caveats: In blood, most expanded thyroid clonotypes above 0.001 frequency were also detected.

The sequence came from an adult woman with stable Graves' hyperthyroidism. Sample: peripheral blood.

This CDR3 is CASSLTGGMDGYTF. Written as DNA, the CDR3 is TGCGCCAGCAGCTTGACAGGGGGCATGGATGGCTACACCTTC. The chain employs TRBV5-1 and TRBJ1-2; 9 positions match TRBD1. This CDR3 region has 14 residues. The junction had 4 bases not matched to a gene; V was cut back by 1 base and J by 6 bases. In germline, CDR1 is SGHRS, CDR2 YFSETQ.